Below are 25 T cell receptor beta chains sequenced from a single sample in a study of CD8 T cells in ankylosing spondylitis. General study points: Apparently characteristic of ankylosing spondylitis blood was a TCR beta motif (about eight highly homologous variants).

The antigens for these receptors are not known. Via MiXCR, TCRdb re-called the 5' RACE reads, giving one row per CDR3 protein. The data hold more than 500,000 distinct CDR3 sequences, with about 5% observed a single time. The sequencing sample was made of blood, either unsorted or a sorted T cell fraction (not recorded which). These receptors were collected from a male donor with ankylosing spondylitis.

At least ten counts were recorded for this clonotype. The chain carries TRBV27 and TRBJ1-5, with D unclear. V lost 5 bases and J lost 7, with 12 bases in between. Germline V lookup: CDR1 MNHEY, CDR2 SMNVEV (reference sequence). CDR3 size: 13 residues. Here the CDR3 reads CASSLAGRQPQHF. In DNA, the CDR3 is TGTGCCAGCAGTCTCGCCGGAAGACAGCCCCAGCATTTT.

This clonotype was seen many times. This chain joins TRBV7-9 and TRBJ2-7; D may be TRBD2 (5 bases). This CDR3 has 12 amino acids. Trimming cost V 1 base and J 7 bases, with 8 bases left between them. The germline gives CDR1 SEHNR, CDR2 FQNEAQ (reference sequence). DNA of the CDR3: TGTGCCAGCAGCTTAGGGTCGGGAGAGCAGTACTTC. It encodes CASSLGSGEQYF. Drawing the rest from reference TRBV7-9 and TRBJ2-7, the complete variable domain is DTGVSQNPRHKITKRGQNVTFRCDPISEHNRLYWYRQTLGQGPEFLTYFQNEAQLEKSRLLSDRFSAERPKGSFSTLEIQRTEQGDSAMYLCASSLGSGEQYFGPGTRLTVT.

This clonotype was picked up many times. The CDR3 sequence is CASSLGLLSYEQYF. The CDR3 coding sequence is TGTGCCAGCAGCTTGGGACTTCTCTCCTACGAGCAGTACTTC. The chain is built from TRBV7-2 and TRBJ2-7; perhaps TRBD2 as D (6 bases). V was cut by 3 bases and J by 0 bases, with 9 bases left in between. Germline V gives CDR1 SGHTA, CDR2 FQGNSA. The CDR3 runs to 14 residues.

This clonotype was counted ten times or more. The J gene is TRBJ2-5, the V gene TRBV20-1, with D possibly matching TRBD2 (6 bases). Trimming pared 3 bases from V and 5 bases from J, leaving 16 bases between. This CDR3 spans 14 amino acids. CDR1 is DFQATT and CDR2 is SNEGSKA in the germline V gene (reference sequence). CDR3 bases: TGCAGTGCTAGGGTCGGCGGTGGGGGGGAGACCCAGTACTTC. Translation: CSARVGGGGETQYF.

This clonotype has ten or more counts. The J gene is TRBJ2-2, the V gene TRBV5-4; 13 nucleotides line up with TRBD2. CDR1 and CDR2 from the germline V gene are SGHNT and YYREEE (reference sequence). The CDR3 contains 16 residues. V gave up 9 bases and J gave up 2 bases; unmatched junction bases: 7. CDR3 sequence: CAIRTSGSPNTGELFF. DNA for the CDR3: TGTGCCATCCGGACTAGCGGGAGTCCTAACACCGGGGAGCTGTTTTTT.

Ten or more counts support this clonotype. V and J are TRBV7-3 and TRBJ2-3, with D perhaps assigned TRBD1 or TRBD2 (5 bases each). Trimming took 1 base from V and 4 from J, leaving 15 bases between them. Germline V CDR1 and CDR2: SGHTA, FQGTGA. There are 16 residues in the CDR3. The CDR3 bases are TGTGCCAGCAGCTTAAGAGGTGGGGCCGGGGCAGATACGCAGTATTTT. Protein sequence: CASSLRGGAGADTQYF. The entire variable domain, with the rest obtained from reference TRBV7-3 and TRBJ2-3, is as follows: GAGVSQTPSNKVTEKGKYVELRCDPISGHTALYWYRQSLGQGPEFLIYFQGTGAADDSGLPNDRFFAVRPEGSVSTLKIQRTERGDSAVYLCASSLRGGAGADTQYFGPGTRLTVL.

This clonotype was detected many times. The CDR3 DNA reads as TGTGCCAGCAGTCCCGGGGGGCTCGAGCAGTACTTC. This translates into CASSPGGLEQYF. The gene calls are TRBV6-6 and TRBJ2-7, with a weak D call TRBD2 (7 bases). Germline CDR1 reads MNHNY; CDR2 reads SVGAGI (reference sequence). V lost 5 bases to trimming and J lost 6 bases, with 11 bases between them. The CDR3 extends over 12 amino acids.

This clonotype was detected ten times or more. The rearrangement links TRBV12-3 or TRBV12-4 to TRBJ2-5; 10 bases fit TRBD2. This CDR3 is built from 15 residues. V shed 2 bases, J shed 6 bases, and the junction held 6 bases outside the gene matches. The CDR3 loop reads CASSLWLAGAKTQYF. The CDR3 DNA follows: TGTGCCAGCAGTTTATGGCTAGCGGGGGCAAAGACCCAGTACTTC.

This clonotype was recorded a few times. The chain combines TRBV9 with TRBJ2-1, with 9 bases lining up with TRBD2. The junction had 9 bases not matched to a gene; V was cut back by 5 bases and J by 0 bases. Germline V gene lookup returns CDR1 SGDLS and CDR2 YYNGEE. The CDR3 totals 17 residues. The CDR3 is CASSSGGPSSSYNEQFF. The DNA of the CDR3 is TGTGCCAGCAGTAGCGGGGGCCCCTCAAGCTCCTACAATGAGCAGTTCTTC.

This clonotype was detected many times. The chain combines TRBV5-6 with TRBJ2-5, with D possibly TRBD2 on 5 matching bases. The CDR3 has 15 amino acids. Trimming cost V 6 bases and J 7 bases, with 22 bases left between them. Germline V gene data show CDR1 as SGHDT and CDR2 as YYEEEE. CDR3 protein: CASNSRGSAYRTQYF. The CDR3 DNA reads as TGTGCCAGCAACTCTCGGGGTTCCGCCTACAGGACCCAGTACTTC.

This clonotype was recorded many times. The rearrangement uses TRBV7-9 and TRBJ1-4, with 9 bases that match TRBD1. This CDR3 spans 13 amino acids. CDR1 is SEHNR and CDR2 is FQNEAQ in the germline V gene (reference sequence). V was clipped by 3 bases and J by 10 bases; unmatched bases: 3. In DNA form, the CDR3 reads TGTGCCAGCAGCTTCCTACAGGGGGCAAAACTGTTTTTT. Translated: CASSFLQGAKLFF.

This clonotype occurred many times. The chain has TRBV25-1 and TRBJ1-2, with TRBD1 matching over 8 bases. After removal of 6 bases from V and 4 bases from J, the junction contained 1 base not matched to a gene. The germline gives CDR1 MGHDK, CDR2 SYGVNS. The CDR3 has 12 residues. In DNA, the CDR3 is TGTGCCAGCAGGACAGGGGTCTATGGCTACACCTTC. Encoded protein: CASRTGVYGYTF.

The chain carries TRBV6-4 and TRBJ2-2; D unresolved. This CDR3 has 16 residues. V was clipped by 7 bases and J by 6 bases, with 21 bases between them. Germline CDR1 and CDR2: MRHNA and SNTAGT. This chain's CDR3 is CASTIDHERWPGELFF. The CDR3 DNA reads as TGTGCCAGCACAATCGACCATGAGCGTTGGCCCGGGGAGCTGTTTTTT.

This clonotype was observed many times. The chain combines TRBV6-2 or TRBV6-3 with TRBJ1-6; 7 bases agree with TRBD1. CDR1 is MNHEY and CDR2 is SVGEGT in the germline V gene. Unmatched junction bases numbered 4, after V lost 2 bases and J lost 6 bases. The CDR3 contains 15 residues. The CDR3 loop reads CASSYQGGSNSPLHF. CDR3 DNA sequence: TGTGCCAGCAGTTACCAAGGGGGCTCTAATTCACCCCTCCACTTT.

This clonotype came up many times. CDR3 loop: CASSLWPTGNTIYF. For the CDR3, the DNA is TGTGCCAGCAGCCTGTGGCCGACTGGAAACACCATATATTTT. This chain connects TRBV27 to TRBJ1-3; D remains ambiguous. There are 14 residues in the CDR3. V lost 6 bases, J lost 2 bases, and 11 bases lay in between. Germline V lookup: CDR1 MNHEY, CDR2 SMNVEV (reference sequence).

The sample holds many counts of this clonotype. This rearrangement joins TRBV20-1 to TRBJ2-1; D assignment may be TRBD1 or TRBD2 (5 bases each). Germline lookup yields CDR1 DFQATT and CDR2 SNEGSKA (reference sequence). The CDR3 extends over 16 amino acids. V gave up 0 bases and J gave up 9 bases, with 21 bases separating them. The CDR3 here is CSARDSRLFAGGEQFF. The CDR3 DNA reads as TGCAGTGCTAGAGATTCAAGACTATTCGCTGGGGGTGAGCAGTTCTTC.

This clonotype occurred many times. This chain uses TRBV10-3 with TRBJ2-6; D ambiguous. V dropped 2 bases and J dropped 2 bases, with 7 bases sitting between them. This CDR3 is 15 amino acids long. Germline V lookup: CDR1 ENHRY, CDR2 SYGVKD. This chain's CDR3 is CAISEATPGANVLTF. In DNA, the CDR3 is TGTGCCATCAGTGAGGCGACCCCTGGGGCCAACGTCCTGACTTTC.

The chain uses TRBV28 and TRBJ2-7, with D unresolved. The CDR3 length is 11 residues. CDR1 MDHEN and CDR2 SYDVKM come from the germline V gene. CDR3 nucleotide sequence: TGTGTCACGACTCGCGCCTACGAGCAGTACTTC. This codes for CVTTRAYEQYF.

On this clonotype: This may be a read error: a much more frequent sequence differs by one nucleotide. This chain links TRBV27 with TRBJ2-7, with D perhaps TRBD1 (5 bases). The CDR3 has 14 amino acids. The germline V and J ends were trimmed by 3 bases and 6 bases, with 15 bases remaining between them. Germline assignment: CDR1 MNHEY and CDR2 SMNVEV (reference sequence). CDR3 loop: CASSFGAPPCEQYF. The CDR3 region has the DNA TGTGCCAGCAGTTTTGGGGCGCCTCCCTGCGAGCAGTACTTC.

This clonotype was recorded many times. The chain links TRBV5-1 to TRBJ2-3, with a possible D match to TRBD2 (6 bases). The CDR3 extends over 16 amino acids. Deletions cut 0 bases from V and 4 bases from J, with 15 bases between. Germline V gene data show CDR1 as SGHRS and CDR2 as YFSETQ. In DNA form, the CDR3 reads TGCGCCAGCAGCTTGGTGGAGGGCCTCGGGCCAGATACGCAGTATTTT. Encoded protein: CASSLVEGLGPDTQYF.

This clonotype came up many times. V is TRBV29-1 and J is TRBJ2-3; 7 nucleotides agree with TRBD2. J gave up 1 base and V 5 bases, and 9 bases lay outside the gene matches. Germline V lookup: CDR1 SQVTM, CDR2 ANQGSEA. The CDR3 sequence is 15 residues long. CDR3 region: CSVHIKRGGTDTQYF. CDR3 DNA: TGCAGCGTTCACATCAAGCGGGGCGGCACAGATACGCAGTATTTT.

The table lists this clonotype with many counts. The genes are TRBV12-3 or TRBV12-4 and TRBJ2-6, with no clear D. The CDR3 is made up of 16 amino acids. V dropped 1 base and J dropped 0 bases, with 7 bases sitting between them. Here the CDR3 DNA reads TGTGCCAGCAGTTTAGGCCAATACTCTGGGGCCAACGTCCTGACTTTC. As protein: CASSLGQYSGANVLTF.

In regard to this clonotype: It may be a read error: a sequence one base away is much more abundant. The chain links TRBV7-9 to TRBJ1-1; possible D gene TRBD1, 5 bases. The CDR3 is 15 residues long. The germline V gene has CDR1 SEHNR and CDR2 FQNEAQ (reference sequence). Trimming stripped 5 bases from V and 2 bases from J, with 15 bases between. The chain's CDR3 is CASSPTGIQNTEAFF. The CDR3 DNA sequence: TGTGCCAGCAGCCCCACAGGTATTCAAAACACTGAAGCTTTCTTT.

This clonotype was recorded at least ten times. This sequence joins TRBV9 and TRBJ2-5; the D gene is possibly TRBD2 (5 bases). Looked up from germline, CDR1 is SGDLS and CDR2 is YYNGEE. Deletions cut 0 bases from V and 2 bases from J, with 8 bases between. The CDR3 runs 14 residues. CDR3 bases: TGTGCCAGCAGCGTAGCGGGAAGGCAAGAGACCCAGTACTTC. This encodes CASSVAGRQETQYF.

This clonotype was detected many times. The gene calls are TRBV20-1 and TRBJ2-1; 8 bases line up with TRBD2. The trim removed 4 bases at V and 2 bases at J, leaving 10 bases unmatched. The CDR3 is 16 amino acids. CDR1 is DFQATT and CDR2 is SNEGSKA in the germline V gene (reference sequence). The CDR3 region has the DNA TGCAGTGCTACCCTACTAGCGGTCCATCCCTACAATGAGCAGTTCTTC. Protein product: CSATLLAVHPYNEQFF.